A selection of T cell receptor beta chains follows, all from one sample in a study of blood T cell repertoires in COVID-19. Sequencing used immunoSEQ multiplex PCR; TCRdb keeps in-frame clones, though not all of them. This sample yields nearly 55,000 clones, of which about 82% are seen a single time; 12% belongs to the top ten. Sequencing used peripheral blood. The receptor source for this set is a man between 70 and 80 years old with active COVID-19. Each CDR3 is given with its conserved first and last residue. The D gene is left open where the match is weak. Size values are once, few and many counts, or a class for expanded clones, and some rows have none.

v_gene	abundance	d_gene	len	j_gene	CDR3aa	CDR3nt
TRBV19	once	TRBD1	15	TRBJ1-2	CASSYAQGYNYGYTF	TGTGCCAGTAGTTACGCACAGGGGTATAACTATGGCTACACCTTC
TRBV5-1	NA	TRBD2	15	TRBJ2-2	CASSRLAGDTGELFF	TGCGCCAGCAGCCGACTAGCGGGGGACACCGGGGAGCTGTTTTTT
TRBV19	NA	TRBD1	15	TRBJ1-2	CASSIEYRGGYGYTF	TGTGCCAGTAGTATAGAATACAGGGGAGGCTATGGCTACACCTTC
TRBV27	NA	NA	14	TRBJ1-1	CASSRVLGGTEAFF	TGTGCCAGCAGTAGAGTTTTGGGGGGCACTGAAGCTTTCTTT
TRBV10-3	NA	NA	15	TRBJ2-3	CAISGATSSTDTQYF	TGTGCCATCAGTGGGGCAACTTCTAGCACAGATACGCAGTATTTT
TRBV7-2	NA	TRBD2	18	TRBJ2-1	CASSSGLAGALGRNEQFF	TGTGCCAGCAGCTCTGGGCTAGCGGGGGCCCTGGGGAGAAATGAGCAGTTCTTC
TRBV6-5	NA	TRBD1	14	TRBJ2-7	CASSLRQGAHEQYF	TGTGCCAGCAGTTTGAGACAGGGGGCCCACGAGCAGTACTTC
TRBV18	NA	TRBD2	14	TRBJ2-1	CASSPLAGYNEQFF	TGTGCCAGCTCACCACTAGCGGGGTACAATGAGCAGTTCTTC
TRBV7-3	NA	NA	14	TRBJ2-3	CASSLGGRPDTQYF	TGTGCCAGCAGCTTAGGAGGGCGCCCGGATACGCAGTATTTT
TRBV7-9	NA	NA	13	TRBJ2-2	CASSYAGTGELFF	TGTGCCAGCAGCTACGCGGGCACCGGGGAGCTGTTTTTT
TRBV19	NA	NA	14	TRBJ2-2	CASIGGVFTGELFF	TGTGCCAGTATAGGCGGGGTCTTCACCGGGGAGCTGTTTTTT
TRBV7-3	NA	TRBD2	15	TRBJ2-1	CASSQRLAGYNEQFF	TGTGCCAGCAGCCAACGACTAGCGGGTTACAATGAGCAGTTCTTC
TRBV5-1	NA	NA	14	TRBJ2-7	CASSSSPGTYEQYF	TGCGCCAGCAGCTCTTCCCCAGGAACCTACGAGCAGTACTTC
TRBV6-2/TRBV6-3	NA	TRBD1	18	TRBJ1-1	CASSYQGQGLRMNTEAFF	TGTGCCAGCAGTTACCAGGGACAGGGTTTGAGGATGAACACTGAAGCTTTCTTT
TRBV11-2	NA	TRBD2	11	TRBJ2-1	CASSSGTSPFF	TGTGCCAGCAGCTCCGGGACTAGCCCGTTCTTC
TRBV10-3	NA	NA	14	TRBJ2-5	CAISGGGTQETQYF	TGTGCCATCAGTGGGGGCGGGACTCAAGAGACCCAGTACTTC
TRBV5-1	NA	NA	13	TRBJ2-7	CASSLEPSGEQYF	TGCGCCAGCAGCTTGGAGCCCTCAGGAGAGCAGTACTTC
TRBV14	NA	TRBD1	13	TRBJ2-7	CASSRDRGGEQYF	TGTGCCAGCAGCCGGGACAGGGGCGGCGAGCAGTACTTC
TRBV12-5	NA	TRBD2	14	TRBJ2-7	CASGSGLAGHEQYF	TGTGCTAGTGGTTCGGGGCTAGCGGGGCACGAGCAGTACTTC
TRBV27	medium-sized	TRBD1	15	TRBJ2-2	CASSLTQGAAGELFF	TGTGCCAGCAGTTTAACACAGGGGGCCGCCGGGGAGCTGTTTTTT
TRBV6-6	NA	TRBD1	16	TRBJ2-1	CASSPRDREGYNEQFF	TGTGCCAGCAGTCCCCGGGACAGGGAAGGCTACAATGAGCAGTTCTTC
TRBV7-2	NA	TRBD1	15	TRBJ1-6	CASSPRGRGLSPLHF	TGTGCCAGCAGCCCCCGGGGCAGGGGGCTTTCACCCCTCCACTTT
TRBV6-6	once	NA	13	TRBJ1-2	CASSPNRVRGYTF	TGTGCCAGCAGCCCGAACAGGGTCCGTGGCTACACCTTC
TRBV10-3	once	NA	13	TRBJ2-3	CAISADLEDTQYF	TGTGCCATCTCTGCCGATTTAGAGGATACGCAGTATTTT
TRBV10-3	NA	NA	15	TRBJ1-5	CAIKPGVESNQPQHF	TGTGCCATCAAACCAGGGGTTGAGAGCAATCAGCCCCAGCATTTT
TRBV5-6	NA	TRBD1	14	TRBJ1-2	CASSLGQGARGYTF	TGTGCCAGCAGCCTAGGACAGGGGGCGCGTGGCTACACCTTC
TRBV5-8	NA	NA	16	TRBJ2-3	CASSLGSGSREDTQYF	TGTGCCAGCAGCTTGGGGAGCGGCTCCCGCGAAGATACGCAGTATTTT
TRBV5-3	NA	NA	16	TRBJ2-5	CARSLMGRCRGETQYF	TGTGCCAGAAGCTTGATGGGGCGCTGTCGGGGGGAGACCCAGTACTTC
TRBV6-5	NA	NA	11	TRBJ2-7	CASRQRNEQYF	TGTGCCAGCAGGCAGCGAAACGAGCAGTACTTC
TRBV9	NA	NA	15	TRBJ2-1	CASSAVGRVNNEQFF	TGTGCCAGCAGCGCCGTGGGCAGGGTGAACAATGAGCAGTTCTTC
TRBV5-5	NA	NA	16	TRBJ2-4	CASSSWNGQGRDIQYF	TGTGCCAGCAGCAGTTGGAATGGGCAGGGGCGGGACATTCAGTACTTC
TRBV2	NA	NA	13	TRBJ1-1	CASVGDANTEAFF	TGTGCCAGCGTGGGAGATGCGAACACTGAAGCTTTCTTT
TRBV5-6	NA	NA	15	TRBJ2-7	CASSLITVGSYEQYF	TGTGCCAGCAGCTTGATCACAGTGGGCTCCTACGAGCAGTACTTC
TRBV7-3	NA	TRBD2	16	TRBJ2-5	CASSRGFGGGLETQYF	TGTGCCAGCAGCCGCGGGTTCGGCGGGGGGTTAGAGACCCAGTACTTC
TRBV9	NA	NA	15	TRBJ1-5	CASSVDLRSNQPQHF	TGTGCCAGCAGCGTTGACCTCAGGAGCAATCAGCCCCAGCATTTT
TRBV6-5	few	TRBD1	14	TRBJ1-2	CASSPGTGGLGYTF	TGTGCCAGCAGTCCCGGGACAGGGGGCTTAGGCTACACCTTC